This T cell receptor (beta chain) came from a study of cytomegalovirus exposure and HLA in healthy donors (dated by TCRdb to 2017 to 2019). Describing the broader study: According to an earlier analysis of a few hundred of the donors, roughly 180 million T cells yielded 90 million to 130 million unique TCR beta sequences and approximately 300 Gb of sequence data. An early release that covered about 640 HLA-typed donors contained about 300 gigabases of sequencing data and around 85 million unique TCR sequences. Of the 350 to 450 genotyped donors, 75% to 85% were placed in the genetic ancestry cluster associated with self-reported Caucasian donors. The study aimed to test whether signatures of past pathogen exposure could be identified by cataloging public T cell receptors. Using immunosequencing, the study profiled T cell repertoires from fewer than 850 subjects and related those repertoires to cytomegalovirus serostatus. A separate validation cohort of about 110 different subjects was used in addition to the roughly 620-subject first cohort. The study combined high-throughput TCR immunosequencing, statistical association of individual TCRs with disease status, and machine learning to predict cytomegalovirus infection status. In a later analysis, previously published TCR beta repertoires from 666 donors were re-analyzed and high-resolution HLA genotyping was added so that TCR occurrence patterns could be studied. Rather than using new phenotypic data, the later analysis identified candidate immune exposures from TCR beta sequences and from how often those sequences occurred across donors. An earlier analysis of 587 of the donors applied high-throughput TCR beta sequencing to assess whether each TCR beta V gene segment acted as functional or pseudogenic. Donor age, sex, ethnicity and CMV serostatus were compiled together with the repertoire data. A later genetic analysis took genome-wide SNP genotypes for 398 of the 666 donors and used that subset as a discovery cohort. Every discovery cohort repertoire had been produced on one sequencing platform. HLA typing covered class I and class II loci at four-digit resolution. The number of donors typed differed by locus, with roughly 629-640 for A, B, C, DRB1 and DQB1, around 500 for DQA1, over 600 for DPA1, and approximately 470 for DPB1. Roughly 5 DR-DQ haplotypes were treated as single units for association and clustering because of strong linkage in the cohort. Among almost 400 genotyped donors of the cohort, an average of about 240,000 unique TCR beta nucleotide sequences were sequenced per donor, around a sixth of them non-productive.

Library preparation was by the immunoSEQ multiplex PCR assay. The multiplex PCR relied on a mix of 60 forward primers for TCR Vbeta segments and 13 reverse primers for TCR Jbeta segments. The CDR3 region of rearranged TCR beta genes was amplified from genomic DNA by a multiplex PCR assay. The Illumina HiSeq System was used to sequence the amplified TCR beta libraries as 87-base-pair reads. As for the original processing: A later analysis tallied some 79 million unique TCR beta chains across the roughly 610 repertoires, and around 10 million of those chains were shared by two or more donors. Raw reads were error-corrected and collapsed into unique sequences by a nearest-neighbor algorithm in which closely related sequences were merged to remove PCR and sequencing errors. To assign V, D and J gene segments, CDR3 sequences were aligned to IMGT reference sequences. For a sequence to be retained, a match of at least six nucleotides to both a V gene segment and a J gene segment was required. A rearrangement counted as productive if the CDR3 had no stop codons and remained in frame with V and J, and every other rearrangement counted as non-productive. Following IMGT convention, CDR3 was defined as the stretch from the second conserved V-encoded cysteine to the conserved J-encoded phenylalanine. In an earlier analysis of roughly 610 of the donors, sequences lacking an unambiguous match to a single V gene segment were excluded. An earlier analysis of a few hundred of the donors classified V segments as functional when productive rearrangements were above 56.7% and as segregating when the standard deviation between donors was above 5%. A statistical classification framework was built to diagnose cytomegalovirus status from the catalog of TCR beta chain sequences. In a later analysis, V and J genes were assigned by comparing TCR nucleotide sequences against IMGT/GENE-DB human TR gene sequences. The TCRdist pipeline was used in a later analysis to assign CDR3 sequences and most-parsimonious VDJ recombination scenarios. In a later analysis, each TCR beta chain was defined by its CDR3 amino acid sequence together with its V-gene family, and reads lacking a unique V-gene family were excluded. A later analysis removed several hundred highly shared, low-generation-probability nucleotide sequences to deal with suspected cross-contamination and a sequencing artifact. A later analysis calculated a clonal expansion index for each public chain from normalized within-repertoire ranks of inferred template counts. A later analysis computed generation probabilities with a VDJ recombination model fitted to out-of-frame rearrangements, and checked the results against IGoR. A later analysis scored TCR-TCR, TCR-HLA and TCR-CMV co-occurrence with hypergeometric tests, applying a repertoire-size bias correction to TCR pairs. A later analysis estimated false discovery rates by permuting HLA or CMV assignments 20 times. In a later analysis, co-occurring TCRs were grouped with DBSCAN, and TCRdist sequence similarity was added when clustering was performed within HLA-allele-positive subsets. Co-occurrence clustering excluded repertoires with fewer than 30,000 or more than 120,000 public chains, plus five with anomalous nucleotide sharing. TCRdb stores this immuneACCESS table with in-frame sequences only. Part of the clones is absent; in the studies checked, under half of the shortfall reflects unresolved V genes, and no reason is known for the rest. The V and J calls and clone size are taken from that table; D and trimming were inferred from the DNA. The sample table records some 160,000 clones; around 80% of these occur just once. The ten largest make up about 6.3% of the sample.

The germline V gene specifies SGHRS as CDR1 and YFSETQ as CDR2. Counted from cysteine to phenylalanine, this CDR3 has 14 amino acids. Only the CDR3 DNA stays, 42 bases, in frame from base 1. The V and J ends are trimmed by 5 bases and 2 bases, leaving 11 bases between them. As to this clone: Its target antigen remains unknown. One base away there is no much larger clone; base qualities are not given.

Results the study describes overall, beyond this receptor: At a false discovery rate of 0.05, a later analysis linked 15,000 to 20,000 TCR beta sequences to specific HLA alleles. In this cohort, only TCR beta chains were sequenced, and detectable features were limited by the absence of alpha or paired-chain data. Assigning TCR associations to individual alleles was difficult when HLA alleles, especially DR and DQ, strongly co-occurred. A later analysis found that TCR association rates varied across HLA loci, with DRB1 alleles showing the most associated TCRs and HLA-C alleles the fewest. While some public TCRs were present in many individuals, most TCR sequences turned up only very rarely across donors. According to the authors, the approach could potentially be generalized to other disease states and immunological phenotypes. In a later genetic analysis, fewer N-insertions in productive TCRs were reported among donors in an Asian-associated ancestry cluster than the roughly 710-donor mean. HLA typing was unavailable for some donors at each locus, so association tests used only the typed subset. In the study, approximately 150 TCR beta chains were listed as associated with cytomegalovirus. The only immune exposure information available for the cohort was CMV serostatus. Compared with equally common non-associated chains, HLA-associated TCR beta chains in a later analysis were more clonally expanded and had lower generation probabilities. A cluster of highly shared sequence variants was judged likely to be a technical artifact of the sequencing pipeline. Roughly uniform sequencing depth across donors was assumed in presence/absence analyses, although this assumption may not hold. Cytomegalovirus status was reported to be diagnosed by the classifier with high specificity and sensitivity in both the original and validation cohorts. In vitro tests confirmed that a few of the cytomegalovirus-associated TCR beta chains recognize cytomegalovirus antigens. A further reported finding was that TCR beta sequences accurately predicted the HLA-A and HLA-B alleles for most subjects in the first cohort. In a later analysis, several top co-occurrence clusters were reported to appear linked to parvovirus B19, influenza, CMV and Epstein-Barr virus. The earlier analysis of nearly 600 of the donors excluded roughly 16 rarely observed V segments, including chromosome 9 orphons, because counts were too low. An earlier analysis of approximately 540 of the donors showed that most TCR beta V segments appeared in productive rearrangements either about 87% or about 30% of the time, which broadly matched IMGT annotations. Correlated functional status among segregating V segments might reflect linkage disequilibrium, but an unknown experimental factor could not be ruled out. Some IMGT-functional V segments, including TRBV6-2 and TRBV6-3, could not be distinguished by the 87-base-pair reads and were therefore excluded. An association between a missense DCLRE1C variant and V-gene and J-gene trimming of TCR beta chains was found in a later genetic analysis and replicated in an independent cohort. Most CMV-associated TCR beta chains appeared to be HLA-restricted in a later analysis, and the HLA associations seemed to be driven largely by CMV exposure.

The cohort comprised 550 to 700 healthy bone marrow donors. At the time of sampling, all cohort members were nominally healthy, though unrecorded immune exposures were likely present. The donor tested CMV seropositive and was one of the 289 seropositive cohort members. Each donor provided a peripheral blood sample, and peripheral blood mononuclear cells were used for TCR beta sequencing. Genomic DNA extraction from the blood cell samples was performed with the Qiagen DNeasy Blood Extraction Kit. The sample taken for sequencing was PBMCs. This sequence originates from a male donor in good health and CMV-seropositive. The chain joins TRBV5-1 to TRBJ1-3; the D gene is perhaps TRBD1, on 5 matching bases. The nucleotides read TGCGCCAGCAGTGGGGGGGGAACTGGAAACACCATATATTTT. Its product reads: CASSGGGTGNTIYF.